One sample yielded the 30 T cell receptor beta chains listed below, sequenced in a study of PD-1 blockade in classical Hodgkin lymphoma. The table came from immunoSEQ multiplex PCR; TCRdb's copy has only in-frame clones and leaves some out. The data show approximately 16,000 clones, with about 86% seen just once and around 0.8% held by the top ten. Noted time point: newly diagnosed, previously untreated cHL patient sample. Using magnetic negative selection, the CD4+ T cells were separated out of thawed PBMCs. Source material: CD4+ T cells from blood. These TCRs come from a human donor with classical Hodgkin lymphoma.

This clone appeared once. The rearrangement uses TRBV5-1 and TRBJ2-5, with TRBD2 matching over 9 bases. The ends lost 4 bases at V and 2 bases at J; junction bases unmatched: 12. CDR1 and CDR2 (germline): SGHRS, YFSETQ. The CDR3 is 17 amino acids. The CDR3 sequence: CASSVTSGPSSQETQYF. Written as DNA, the CDR3 is TGCGCCAGCAGCGTAACTAGCGGGCCGTCATCGCAAGAGACCCAGTACTTC.

The genes are TRBV19 and TRBJ1-1; 9 nucleotides agree with TRBD1. With V trimmed by 9 bases and J by 10 bases, 18 bases remained unmatched. Germline V gene sequence: CDR1 LNHDA, CDR2 SQIVND (reference sequence). There are 15 residues in the CDR3. The DNA for the CDR3 is TGTGCCAGCACCTCGGACAGGGGCGATATTCATAGAGCTTTCTTT. Translated, it gives CASTSDRGDIHRAFF.

The rearrangement uses TRBV6-1 and TRBJ2-1, with 7 nucleotides matching TRBD1. V shed 5 bases and J 7 bases; nucleotides not matched to a gene: 5. Germline V CDR1 and CDR2: MNHNS, SASEGT. The CDR3 sequence is 13 residues long. This CDR3 reads CASSMTGWNEQFF. The CDR3 DNA reads TGTGCCAGCAGTATGACAGGGTGGAATGAGCAGTTCTTC.

The chain links TRBV27 to TRBJ1-1; 7 nucleotides align to TRBD1. CDR1 is MNHEY and CDR2 is SMNVEV in the germline V gene (reference sequence). V lost 3 bases, J lost 6 bases, and 4 bases stayed unmatched. The CDR3 extends over 13 amino acids. The CDR3 DNA reads TGTGCCAGCAGTTTGTCCAGGGGGGCTGAAGCTTTCTTT. Protein sequence: CASSLSRGAEAFF.

V usage is TRBV6-6 and J usage is TRBJ2-7; D remains unclear. V was trimmed by 6 bases and J by 7 bases, leaving 16 bases between them. The CDR3 has 13 residues. CDR1 is MNHNY, CDR2 SVGAGI, per germline (reference sequence). DNA of the CDR3: TGTGCCAGCAGGTCGCCCGGAGTATGGGAGCAGTACTTC. Translated: CASRSPGVWEQYF.

V gene TRBV28 combines with J gene TRBJ2-7, with 7 positions matching TRBD1. The CDR3 sequence is 14 residues long. With V trimmed by 4 bases and J by 6 bases, 9 bases remained unmatched. The germline gives CDR1 MDHEN, CDR2 SYDVKM. DNA for the CDR3: TGTGCCAGCAGTTGGGGCAGGGGGATCGGCGAGCAGTACTTC. As protein: CASSWGRGIGEQYF.

This clone was picked up a small number of times. The J gene is TRBJ2-1, the V gene TRBV7-2; D is possibly TRBD1 (5 bases). This CDR3 comprises 12 residues. Trimming left V 3 bases short and J 9 bases short, with 9 bases between. Germline lookup yields CDR1 SGHTA and CDR2 FQGNSA. The CDR3 spells CASSFTGGEQFF. CDR3 nucleotides: TGTGCCAGCAGCTTCACAGGTGGTGAGCAGTTCTTC.

This chain uses TRBV5-1 with TRBJ2-6; no firm D call. Germline CDR1 reads SGHRS; CDR2 reads YFSETQ. CDR3 length: 15 residues. V was pared by 4 bases and J by 0 bases, with 8 bases between. This CDR3 is CASSLFSSGANVLTF. The CDR3 region has the DNA TGCGCCAGCAGCCTCTTCAGCTCTGGGGCCAACGTCCTGACTTTC.

V gene TRBV30 combines with J gene TRBJ2-2; 7 nucleotides agree with TRBD1. Per the germline V gene, CDR1 is GTSNPN and CDR2 is SVGIG (reference sequence). Trimming removed 2 bases from V and 4 bases from J; junction bases left unmatched: 13. The CDR3 has 17 residues. The CDR3 sequence is CAWSSTGVVKGTGELFF. The CDR3 DNA sequence: TGTGCCTGGAGTAGCACAGGGGTAGTGAAGGGCACCGGGGAGCTGTTTTTT. Drawing the rest from reference TRBV30 and TRBJ2-2, the complete variable domain is SQTIHQWPATLVQPVGSPLSLECTVEGTSNPNLYWYRQAAGRGLQLLFYSVGIGQISSEVPQNLSASRPQDRQFILSSKKLLLSDSGFYLCAWSSTGVVKGTGELFFGEGSRLTVL.

This rearrangement joins TRBV7-9 to TRBJ2-1; perhaps TRBD1 as D (6 bases). This CDR3 contains 15 residues. The germline CDR1 and CDR2 sequences are SEHNR and FQNEAQ (reference sequence). With 4 bases removed from V and 10 bases from J, the gap between germline ends came to 20 bases. CDR3 nucleotides: TGTGCCAGCAGCTGGAGAACCACAGGGTCAATGGAGCAGTTCTTC. Its translation is CASSWRTTGSMEQFF.

This clone was detected a few times. The V call is TRBV11-2, the J call TRBJ2-5; 9 nucleotides line up with TRBD1. This CDR3 comprises 13 residues. Trimming removed 5 bases from V and 5 bases from J; junction bases left unmatched: 3. Germline-derived CDR1 and CDR2 are SGHAT and FQNNGV. Written as DNA, the CDR3 is TGTGCCAGCAGCCAGGACAGGGGTGAGACCCAGTACTTC. This encodes CASSQDRGETQYF.

This rearrangement joins TRBV11-1 to TRBJ2-3; 8 bases match TRBD2. The CDR3 is made up of 14 amino acids. Germline loops: CDR1 SGHAT, CDR2 FQDESV (reference sequence). V lost 3 bases and J lost 10; bases outside the gene matches: 9. Here the CDR3 DNA reads TGTGCCAGCAGCTTGGGGGGAGCGGGAGTTTCGCAGTATTTT. Protein sequence: CASSLGGAGVSQYF.

This clone was seen more than once but under ten times. J is TRBJ1-5 and V is TRBV7-2; D is unresolved. Trimming removed 5 bases at V and 1 base at J, with 15 bases between. The germline V gene has CDR1 SGHTA and CDR2 FQGNSA. CDR3 length: 16 amino acids. The DNA of the CDR3 is TGTGCCAGCAGCGTGAGGTATCCCCCAAGCAATCAGCCCCAGCATTTT. It translates to CASSVRYPPSNQPQHF.

The chain is built from TRBV7-2 and TRBJ2-2; D is possibly TRBD1 (6 bases). Germline CDR1 and CDR2: SGHTA and FQGNSA. The CDR3 is 13 amino acids. V dropped 5 bases and J dropped 6 bases, with 10 bases sitting between them. DNA of the CDR3: TGTGCCAGCAGCCCCTCAGGGGCCGGGGAGCTGTTTTTT. Protein product: CASSPSGAGELFF.

The V call is TRBV12-5, the J call TRBJ2-7; a weak D match, TRBD2 (6 bases). Trimming removed 1 base from V and 2 bases from J, with 12 bases in between. CDR3 size: 15 residues. Germline V lookup: CDR1 LGHNT, CDR2 FRNRAP. The CDR3 loop is CASGLDEGRTYEQYF. CDR3 bases: TGTGCTAGTGGTTTGGACGAAGGGAGGACCTACGAGCAGTACTTC.

The chain is built from TRBV19 and TRBJ2-1; D unresolved. CDR3 length: 12 amino acids. The ends were cut back, 2 bases at V and 6 bases at J, with 5 bases in the middle. The germline V gene encodes CDR1 LNHDA and CDR2 SQIVND (reference sequence). This CDR3 is CASSISLNEQFF. In DNA, the CDR3 is TGTGCCAGTAGTATAAGTCTCAATGAGCAGTTCTTC.

This sequence joins TRBV7-8 and TRBJ1-1; tentative D call: TRBD1 (6 bases). The CDR3 length is 17 residues. Germline V gives CDR1 SGHVS, CDR2 FQNEAQ. Deletions cut 3 bases from V and 1 base from J, with 18 bases between. CDR3 DNA sequence: TGTGCCAGCAGCTTTACGACAGGTGGCGGAACGAACACTGAAGCTTTCTTT. The encoded protein is CASSFTTGGGTNTEAFF.

V and J are TRBV19 and TRBJ2-2; no clear D. Germline V lookup: CDR1 LNHDA, CDR2 SQIVND (reference sequence). Trimming stripped 1 base from V and 5 bases from J, with 14 bases between. The CDR3 has 16 amino acids. CDR3 bases: TGTGCCAGTAGTATAGGGTTCACAGTGAGAACCGGGGAGCTGTTTTTT. It codes for CASSIGFTVRTGELFF.

V gene TRBV5-8 combines with J gene TRBJ1-1; D ambiguous. The CDR3 loop spans 16 amino acids. Per germline, CDR1 SGHTS and CDR2 YDEGEE. V was trimmed by 5 bases and J by 0 bases, leaving 17 bases between them. The CDR3 sequence: CASRMAIGLLNTEAFF. The CDR3 DNA is TGTGCCAGCAGGATGGCGATAGGACTTTTGAACACTGAAGCTTTCTTT.

The chain carries TRBV18 and TRBJ2-7; TRBD2 agrees at 10 bases. V was clipped by 10 bases and J by 0 bases; unmatched bases: 6. The CDR3 extends over 14 amino acids. The germline gives CDR1 KGHSH, CDR2 LQKENI. The CDR3 reads CATREREGSYEQYF. CDR3 in DNA: TGTGCCACCCGGGAGCGGGAGGGCTCCTACGAGCAGTACTTC.

The chain employs TRBV4-2 and TRBJ2-5; 11 nucleotides agree with TRBD2. This CDR3 is 18 amino acids long. After removal of 1 base from V and 2 bases from J, the junction contained 9 bases not matched to a gene. The V gene's germline CDR1 is LGHNA and CDR2 YNFKEQ. CDR3 sequence reads: CASSQARRSGRGQETQYF. The CDR3, as DNA: TGTGCCAGCAGCCAAGCTCGCCGTAGCGGGAGGGGGCAAGAGACCCAGTACTTC.

The chain uses TRBV30 and TRBJ1-1; unclear D gene. The V gene's germline CDR1 is GTSNPN and CDR2 SVGIG (reference sequence). The V end was cut by 2 bases, the J end by 6 bases, with 13 bases between. The CDR3 has 13 amino acids. The chain's CDR3 is CAWSLYAGAEAFF. The CDR3 region has the DNA TGTGCCTGGAGTCTGTACGCAGGCGCTGAAGCTTTCTTT.

The chain combines TRBV23-1 with TRBJ2-7; 14 bases align to TRBD2. TRBV23-1 is sorted into the ORF group, with uncertain function. J gave up 0 bases and V 4 bases, and 17 bases lay outside the gene matches. This CDR3 region has 21 residues. CDR3 DNA: TGCGCCAGCAGTCTCCCCCCGCGGAGGACTAGCGGGAGGCCTAGCTCCTACGAGCAGTACTTC. It translates to CASSLPPRRTSGRPSSYEQYF.

This rearrangement joins TRBV28 to TRBJ2-3, with a possible D match to TRBD1 (5 bases). The CDR3 is made up of 15 amino acids. V was clipped by 5 bases and J by 1 base, with 13 bases between them. In germline, CDR1 is MDHEN, CDR2 SYDVKM. In DNA, the CDR3 is TGTGCCAGCAGTATTCCGACAGCCGGCACAGATACGCAGTATTTT. It translates to CASSIPTAGTDTQYF.

The chain has TRBV11-2 and TRBJ2-5; D possibly corresponds to TRBD2 (5 bases). The CDR3 is made up of 15 amino acids. V lost 3 bases and J 1 base, leaving 12 bases between the germline ends. Germline-derived CDR1 and CDR2 are SGHAT and FQNNGV. The CDR3 sequence is CASSFQRTLQETQYF. CDR3 coding DNA: TGTGCCAGCAGCTTCCAGCGGACCCTCCAAGAGACCCAGTACTTC.

This rearrangement joins TRBV30 to TRBJ1-5, with 7 bases identical to TRBD1. Losses at the gene ends were 1 base for V and 1 base for J; bases not matched to a gene: 7. This CDR3 is built from 16 residues. Germline V gene sequence: CDR1 GTSNPN, CDR2 SVGIG (reference sequence). The CDR3 bases are TGTGCCTGGAGTGCGACAGGGCTCTGGAGCAATCAGCCCCAGCATTTT. It codes for CAWSATGLWSNQPQHF.

A single count supports this clone. This chain uses TRBV7-9 with TRBJ1-5; 8 bases line up with TRBD1. Germline values: CDR1 SEHNR, CDR2 FQNEAQ (reference sequence). The V gene end was trimmed by 2 bases and the J gene end by 0 bases; junction bases not matched to a gene: 6. CDR3 length: 17 amino acids. The DNA for the CDR3 is TGTGCCAGCAGCTTATGGGCAGGGGGCAGTAGCAATCAGCCCCAGCATTTT. This sequence encodes CASSLWAGGSSNQPQHF.

The gene calls are TRBV10-3 and TRBJ1-2; D is perhaps TRBD1 (5 bases). V lost 4 bases and J 4 bases, leaving 10 bases between the germline ends. This CDR3 is built from 13 residues. Germline CDR1 and CDR2: ENHRY and SYGVKD. For the CDR3, the DNA is TGTGCCATCAGTGTACCGGGGGGCTATGGCTACACCTTC. It encodes CAISVPGGYGYTF.

V usage is TRBV15 and J usage is TRBJ2-7, with 14 bases that match TRBD2. CDR3 length: 17 residues. Germline-derived CDR1 and CDR2 are LNHNV and YYDKDF (reference sequence). V gave up 3 bases and J gave up 3 bases; unmatched junction bases: 7. The CDR3 sequence is CATSRGTSGSLVYEQYF. The CDR3 DNA reads TGTGCCACCAGCAGGGGGACTAGCGGGAGTCTTGTCTACGAGCAGTACTTC.

The chain links TRBV28 to TRBJ1-1; D is unresolved. The CDR3 contains 12 residues. Germline CDR1 MDHEN, CDR2 SYDVKM. The germline V and J ends were trimmed by 5 bases and 3 bases, with 7 bases remaining between them. The CDR3 region has the DNA TGTGCCAGCAGTCTGGCAGACACTGAAGCTTTCTTT. Translation gives CASSLADTEAFF.